This TCR beta chain was observed in a study of PD-1 blockade in mismatch repair-deficient tumors (dated by TCRdb to the late 2010s). Describing the broader study: Between late 2013 and September 2016, 90 or so consecutive patients with 12 mismatch repair-deficient cancer types, all previously treated and progressing, were enrolled in the trial. Tumor-associated T cell clones in the peripheral blood of patients responding to PD-1 blockade were tracked using deep sequencing of TCR CDR3 regions. Overall results and qualifications from the work: Tumor-resident clones, often undetectable in blood before treatment, expanded rapidly after pembrolizumab and then contracted, generally before radiologic responses.

Concerning this clone itself: Its antigen is still unknown. No base quality information exists; no much larger clone differs at one position.

Mismatch repair deficiency was established in every enrolled patient by polymerase chain reaction or immunohistochemistry. A few patients who responded to pembrolizumab therapy underwent TCR sequencing. The phase II trial prospectively evaluated PD-1 blockade with pembrolizumab in advanced mismatch repair-deficient cancers, independent of tissue of origin. Peripheral blood T cell samples were serially collected before and at multiple times after PD-1 blockade was started. Blood sampling time points were reported as weeks after the first dose of pembrolizumab. Measured from the cysteine to the phenylalanine, the CDR3 is 16 residues long. Kept here is only the CDR3 DNA, which spans 48 bases and is read in frame from base 1. V loses 4 bases of germline sequence and J loses 5 bases, and the interval between the two ends is 18 bases. CDR1 and CDR2 were assigned from the germline V gene as MDHEN and SYDVKM.

Receptor libraries were prepared by the immunoSEQ multiplex PCR assay. As stored in TCRdb, this immuneACCESS dataset retains in-frame rearrangements with V and J assigned. A fraction of the clones does not appear; measured against another copy, unresolved V genes explain less than half of the discrepancy, and the remainder lacks a known reason. The sample contains about 35,000 clones, around 80% of them found a single time. The ten largest account for roughly 3.5% of the sample. The source of this sequence is an adult with mismatch repair-deficient cancer. The material sequenced was PBMCs, taken roughly 6 weeks after starting pembrolizumab. The rearrangement joined TRBV28 to TRBJ2-1; the D gene is possibly TRBD2, with 6 bases matching. The sequenced DNA: TGTGCCAGCAGTTCCCCAGAGTGGGAGGAAAACAATGAGCAGTTCTTC. This yields the protein CASSSPEWEENNEQFF.